This T cell receptor beta chain was recorded in a study of blood T cells in healthy people across ages. Study-wide points: Unknown CMV status may confound age-related changes in expanded clones. Naive CD4+ cell counts and diversity both ran higher in long-lived than in aged donors.

Primed by a sample-barcoded 5' primer and a J-beta primer mix, a second PCR proceeded for 7 to 11 cycles. TCRdb re-analysed the 5' RACE reads in MiXCR, keeping a single row per CDR3 protein. The repertoire includes 850,000 to 1,100,000 distinct CDR3 sequences, around two fifths of them detected once, and approximately 14% sits in the top ten. Comment on this clonotype: Its cognate antigen is unknown.

This sequence originates from a man aged 18 to 30 in good health. Input material: blood.

The CDR3, as DNA: TGTGCCAGCAGCGTCGGGAACCGGGCTCGGAGTAATTCACCCCTCCACTTT. It specifies CASSVGNRARSNSPLHF. V is TRBV9 and J is TRBJ1-6; D uncertain. CDR1 is SGDLS and CDR2 is YYNGEE in the germline V gene. Between the trimmed V and J ends, which lost 2 bases and 6 bases, there was a span of 18 bases. The CDR3 is 17 residues long.